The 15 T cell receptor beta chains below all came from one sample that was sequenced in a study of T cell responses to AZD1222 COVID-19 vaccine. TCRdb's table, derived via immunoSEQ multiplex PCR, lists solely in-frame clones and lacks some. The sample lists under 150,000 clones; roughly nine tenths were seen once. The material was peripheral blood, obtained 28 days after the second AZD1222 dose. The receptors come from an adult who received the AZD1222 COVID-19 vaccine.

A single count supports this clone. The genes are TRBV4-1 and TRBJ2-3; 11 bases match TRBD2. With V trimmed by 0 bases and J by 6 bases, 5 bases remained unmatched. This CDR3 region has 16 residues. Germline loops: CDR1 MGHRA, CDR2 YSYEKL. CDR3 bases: TGCGCCAGCAGCCAAGAGGGTAGCGGGAGGGGGGATACGCAGTATTTT. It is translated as CASSQEGSGRGDTQYF.

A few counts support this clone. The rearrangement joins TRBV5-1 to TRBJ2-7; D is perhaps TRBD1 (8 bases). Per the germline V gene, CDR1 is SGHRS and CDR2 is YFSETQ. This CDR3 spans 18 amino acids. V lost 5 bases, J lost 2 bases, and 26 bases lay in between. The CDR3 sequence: CASSRDRHREGRAYEQYF. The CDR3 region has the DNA TGCGCCAGCAGTCGGGACAGGCATCGCGAGGGGAGGGCCTACGAGCAGTACTTC.

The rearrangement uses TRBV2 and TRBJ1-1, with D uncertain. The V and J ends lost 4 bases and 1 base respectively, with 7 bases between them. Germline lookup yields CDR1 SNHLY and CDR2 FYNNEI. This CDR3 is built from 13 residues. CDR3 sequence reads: CASSADANTEAFF. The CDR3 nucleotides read TGTGCCAGCAGTGCGGACGCGAACACTGAAGCTTTCTTT.

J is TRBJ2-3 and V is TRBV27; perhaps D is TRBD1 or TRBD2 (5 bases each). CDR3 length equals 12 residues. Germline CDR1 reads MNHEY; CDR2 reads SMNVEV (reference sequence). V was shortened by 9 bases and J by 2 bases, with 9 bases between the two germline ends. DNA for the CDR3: TGTGCCAGTAGGGACCTCACAGATACGCAGTATTTT. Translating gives CASRDLTDTQYF.

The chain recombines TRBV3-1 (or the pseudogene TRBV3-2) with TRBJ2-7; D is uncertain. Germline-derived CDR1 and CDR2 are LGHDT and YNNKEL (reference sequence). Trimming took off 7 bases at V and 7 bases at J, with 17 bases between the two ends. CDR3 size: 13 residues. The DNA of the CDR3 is TGTGCCAGCACCTTCGCAGGCGGTCGGGAGCAGTACTTC. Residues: CASTFAGGREQYF.

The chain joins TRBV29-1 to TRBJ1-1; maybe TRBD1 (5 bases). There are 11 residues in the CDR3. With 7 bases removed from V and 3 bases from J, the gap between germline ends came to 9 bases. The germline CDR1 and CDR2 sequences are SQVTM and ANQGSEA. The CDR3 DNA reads TGCAGCGCCGCGACAGACACTGAAGCTTTCTTT. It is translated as CSAATDTEAFF.

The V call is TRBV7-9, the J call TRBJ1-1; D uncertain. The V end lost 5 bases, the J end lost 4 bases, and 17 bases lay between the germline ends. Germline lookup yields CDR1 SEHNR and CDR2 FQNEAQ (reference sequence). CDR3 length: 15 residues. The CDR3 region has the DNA TGTGCCAGCAGCGAACCCCTCTTTTGGGGCACTGAAGCTTTCTTT. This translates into CASSEPLFWGTEAFF.

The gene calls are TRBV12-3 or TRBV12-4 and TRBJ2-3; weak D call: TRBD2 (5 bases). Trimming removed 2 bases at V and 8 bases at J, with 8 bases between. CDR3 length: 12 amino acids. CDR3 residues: CASSLLGLTQYF. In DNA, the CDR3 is TGTGCCAGCAGTTTACTTGGACTTACGCAGTATTTT.

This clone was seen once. The CDR3 DNA is TGTGCCAGCAGTGGAACGACTAGCCCCGGAAGCTCCTACGAGCAGTACTTC. Its protein product is CASSGTTSPGSSYEQYF. V is TRBV2 and J is TRBJ2-7, with 7 bases lining up with TRBD2. V shed 4 bases, J shed 0 bases, and the junction held 12 bases outside the gene matches. The CDR3 totals 17 residues. Germline CDR1 SNHLY, CDR2 FYNNEI.

CDR3 in amino acids: CASSPESASGETQYF. CDR3 in DNA: TGTGCCAGCAGCCCAGAATCGGCGTCCGGGGAGACCCAGTACTTC. The rearrangement links TRBV5-4 to TRBJ2-5; D call uncertain. CDR1 is SGHNT and CDR2 is YYREEE in the germline V gene (reference sequence). V was shortened by 4 bases and J by 5 bases, with 18 bases between the two germline ends. The CDR3 contains 15 residues.

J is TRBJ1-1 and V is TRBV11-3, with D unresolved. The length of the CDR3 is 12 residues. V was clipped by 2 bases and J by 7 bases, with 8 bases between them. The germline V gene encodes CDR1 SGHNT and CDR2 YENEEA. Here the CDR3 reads CASSLQEGEAFF. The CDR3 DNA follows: TGTGCCAGCAGCTTACAGGAGGGTGAAGCTTTCTTT.

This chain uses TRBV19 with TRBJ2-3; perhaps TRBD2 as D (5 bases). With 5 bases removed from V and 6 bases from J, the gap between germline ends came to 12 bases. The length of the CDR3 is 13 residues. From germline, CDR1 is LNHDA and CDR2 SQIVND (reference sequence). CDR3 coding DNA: TGTGCCAGTAGTTGGGCCGCGGGTGATACGCAGTATTTT. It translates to CASSWAAGDTQYF.

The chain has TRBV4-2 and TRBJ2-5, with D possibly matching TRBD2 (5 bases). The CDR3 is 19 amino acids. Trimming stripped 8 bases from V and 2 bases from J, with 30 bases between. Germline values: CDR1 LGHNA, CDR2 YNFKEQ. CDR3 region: CASARRPIAHPDVQETQYF. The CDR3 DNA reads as TGTGCCAGCGCCCGCCGCCCAATAGCGCACCCCGACGTACAAGAGACCCAGTACTTC.

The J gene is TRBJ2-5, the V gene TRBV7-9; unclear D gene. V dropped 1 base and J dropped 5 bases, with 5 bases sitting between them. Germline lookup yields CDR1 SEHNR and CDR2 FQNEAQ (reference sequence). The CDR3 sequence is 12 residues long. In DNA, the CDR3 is TGTGCCAGCAGCTTAGTTACGGAGACCCAGTACTTC. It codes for CASSLVTETQYF. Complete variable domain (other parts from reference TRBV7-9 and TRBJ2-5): DTGVSQNPRHKITKRGQNVTFRCDPISEHNRLYWYRQTLGQGPEFLTYFQNEAQLEKSRLLSDRFSAERPKGSFSTLEIQRTEQGDSAMYLCASSLVTETQYFGPGTRLLVL.

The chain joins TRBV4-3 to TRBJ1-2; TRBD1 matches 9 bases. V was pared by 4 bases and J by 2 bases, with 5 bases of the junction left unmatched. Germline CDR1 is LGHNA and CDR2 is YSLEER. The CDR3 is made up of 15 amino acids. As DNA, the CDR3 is TGCGCCAGCAGCCTAACCGGGACAGGGAACTATGGCTACACCTTC. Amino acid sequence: CASSLTGTGNYGYTF.